The clone carrying this T cell receptor (beta chain) was observed a single time. This sample is drawn from a study of cytomegalovirus exposure and HLA in healthy donors. In the PCR, 60 Vbeta and 13 Jbeta primers were used. Authors' processing steps: An analysis performed later counted 75 million to 80 million unique TCR beta chains (roughly 11 million of them shared). Data came from immunoSEQ multiplex PCR; TCRdb stores just in-frame clones and leaves some out. V and J calls and clone size come straight from that table; D and trimming were deduced from the DNA. The sample lists approximately 140,000 clones; 70% to 85% were seen once. Looked up from germline, CDR1 is SGHVS and CDR2 is FQNEAQ. J lost 1 base, V lost 2 bases, and 7 bases had no gene match. The CDR3 sequence is 18 residues long.

This clonotype was sampled from a boy aged 5-17 years in good health and CMV-seronegative. The gene calls are TRBV7-8 and TRBJ2-2, with 10 bases aligning to TRBD1. Sequencing input: PBMCs. The CDR3 here is CASSLYETGGLNTGELFF. CDR3 DNA sequence: TGTGCCAGCAGCTTATATGAGACAGGGGGCTTGAACACCGGGGAGCTGTTTTTT.